The clone carrying this TCR beta chain was detected ten times or more. The antigen is not known. Deletions cut 2 bases from V and 8 bases from J, with 16 bases between. Germline assignment: CDR1 SGDLS and CDR2 YYNGEE. The CDR3 extends over 14 amino acids. Study-wide findings and caveats: Tumor Treg TCRs overlapped most with tumor naive CD4+ cells. Tumor memory CD4+ T cell TCR gene usage clustered with blood and lymph node memory CD4+ cells and lymph node naive CD4+ cells.

After constant-region reverse-primer amplification, full-length variable regions underwent semi-nested PCR with Nested Universal Primer A. Via MiXCR, TCRdb re-called the 5' RACE reads, giving one row per CDR3 protein. The sample contains some 54,000 distinct CDR3 sequences, about 15% of which appear only once. The chain links TRBV9 to TRBJ1-2; D ambiguous. What was sequenced was naive CD4+ T cells sorted from blood. Subset of the sample: naive CD4+ T cells, CD4+CD45RA+CD25-. This receptor was identified in a female donor with breast cancer. The CDR3 protein is CASSVQPGDTGYTF. In DNA, the CDR3 is TGTGCCAGCAGCGTTCAACCTGGGGATACGGGCTACACCTTC.